This T cell receptor beta chain was captured by sequencing in a study of CD8+CD57+ T cells in acquired aplastic anemia. Study-wide context: Sorting CD4+ and CD8+ cells gave DNA averaging approximately 3 ug.

The CDR3 totals 17 residues. The ends lost 4 bases at V and 8 bases at J; junction bases unmatched: 12. Germline loops: CDR1 SGHAT, CDR2 FQNNGV. Findings and limits, study-wide: A set of more than 25 CD8+ CDR3 sequences was shared between patients and controls, and these sequences appeared highly expressed in patients. Patients and controls had CD8+ Simpson's diversity values that were not significantly distinct.

For CDR3 and TCR beta VDJ profiling, genomic DNA was the template used. TCRdb re-called the reads through MiXCR, storing one row per CDR3 protein. The profile shows approximately 40,000 distinct CDR3 sequences, roughly 63% of them singletons. Patients chosen for sequencing had shown CD8+CD57+ cell expansion by flow cytometry. Untreated patients provided the blood samples, with no therapy given before sampling. This clonotype came up once. The antigen is undetermined. This chain uses TRBV11-2 with TRBJ2-2, with 11 nucleotides matching TRBD2. Sequencing was performed on sorted CD4+, CD8+, or CD8+CD57+ T cells (not recorded which) from PBMCs. This TCR derives from a human donor with aplastic anemia. The CDR3 protein is CASSSNIAGGPYGELFF. Here the CDR3 DNA reads TGTGCCAGCAGCTCCAATATAGCGGGAGGGCCTTATGGGGAGCTGTTTTTT.